The 30 T cell receptor beta chains below were found in one sample sequenced in a study of response to subunit inactivated influenza vaccine listed by TCRdb under 2018. Library creation used RT-PCR. TCRdb lists the instrument as Illumina HiSeq 2500. TCRdb reran the public reads through fastp at Q25 and MiXCR, keeping productive beta chains. All rows with the same CDR3 protein become a single entry with the most common DNA and genes. The sample contains around 540,000 distinct CDR3 sequences, about 11% of them found a single time. In total, the top ten clones hold about a tenth of the sample. The material sequenced was PBMCs from blood, taken on the day of vaccination. These receptor sequences come from a man between 45 and 60 years old who received an inactivated influenza vaccine. Donor details come from another sample of the same person, matched by shared clones.

The chain employs TRBV20-1 and TRBJ2-1; TRBD2 matches 7 bases. This CDR3 comprises 16 residues. With 1 base clipped from V and 5 bases from J, the junction kept 11 bases outside the gene matches. Germline values: CDR1 DFQATT, CDR2 SNEGSKA (reference sequence). The CDR3 DNA is TGCAGTGCTAGAGTCCGAGCGGGGTCGAGAAACAATGAGCAGTTCTTC. Residues: CSARVRAGSRNNEQFF.

The chain recombines TRBV12-3 or TRBV12-4 with TRBJ1-5; 11 bases match TRBD1. V lost 1 base to trimming and J lost 0 bases; unmatched junction nucleotides: 5. This CDR3 spans 18 amino acids. The CDR3 loop is CASSLVGTGGYSNQPQHF. The CDR3 nucleotides read TGTGCCAGCAGTTTAGTGGGGACAGGGGGTTATAGCAATCAGCCCCAGCATTTT.

This clonotype was recorded a few times. This chain's CDR3 is CASIFIGETQYF. Written as DNA, the CDR3 is TGTGCCAGCATTTTTATTGGGGAGACCCAGTACTTC. The chain recombines TRBV12-3 or TRBV12-4 with TRBJ2-5, with D hard to call. The V and J ends lost 7 bases and 5 bases respectively, with 11 bases between them. The CDR3 is 12 amino acids.

This clonotype came up many times. This chain uses TRBV10-1 with TRBJ1-1; weak D call: TRBD1 (6 bases). V was shortened by 0 bases and J by 13 bases, with 15 bases between the two germline ends. The germline V gene encodes CDR1 WNHNN and CDR2 SYGVQD (reference sequence). The CDR3 contains 13 residues. The CDR3 spells CASSESTGHFLFF. CDR3 in DNA: TGCGCCAGCAGTGAGTCGACGGGACACTTTCTTTTCTTT.

This clonotype was seen more than once but under ten times. The chain uses TRBV5-8 and TRBJ2-7; 8 nucleotides line up with TRBD2. Losses at the gene ends were 6 bases for V and 4 bases for J; bases not matched to a gene: 9. From germline, CDR1 is SGHTS and CDR2 YDEGEE. The CDR3 length is 14 residues. CDR3 DNA sequence: TGTGCCAGCATCGCCCGGGGGGGCCAGTACGAGCAGTACTTC. Translation: CASIARGGQYEQYF.

This clonotype was counted a few times. The V gene is TRBV11-2, the J gene TRBJ2-7; D unclear. Between the trimmed V and J ends, which lost 0 bases and 0 bases, there was a span of 12 bases. CDR1 is SGHAT, CDR2 FQNNGV, per germline. The CDR3 is 16 residues long. The CDR3 region is CASSLDYPRSSYEQYF. CDR3 nucleotides: TGTGCCAGCAGCTTAGATTACCCAAGGAGCTCCTACGAGCAGTACTTC.

The V call is TRBV12-3 or TRBV12-4, the J call TRBJ1-5; 8 nucleotides align to TRBD1. This CDR3 has 17 residues. V shed 1 base, J shed 3 bases, and the junction held 8 bases outside the gene matches. For the CDR3, the DNA is TGTGCCAGCAGTTTAGGGAGGCTACAGGGGGTCAATCAGCCCCAGCATTTT. As protein: CASSLGRLQGVNQPQHF.

This chain connects TRBV20-1 to TRBJ2-5, with 9 bases matching TRBD2. The trim removed 6 bases at V and 1 base at J, leaving 6 bases unmatched. This CDR3 has 14 residues. Germline-derived CDR1 and CDR2 are DFQATT and SNEGSKA (reference sequence). In nucleotides, the CDR3 is TGCAGTGCCAGCCGTAGCGGGGGCCAAGAGACCCAGTACTTC. Its protein is CSASRSGGQETQYF.

Turning to this clonotype: Because the CDR3 is missing its conserved closing phenylalanine or tryptophan, this is likely a read error. The rearrangement uses TRBV28 and TRBJ1-2, with D possibly being TRBD1 (5 bases). V gave up 8 bases and J gave up 0 bases, with 7 bases separating them. The V gene's germline CDR1 is MDHEN and CDR2 SYDVKM. The CDR3 spans 12 residues. CDR3 loop: CASRDSNYGYTI. The CDR3 nucleotides read TGTGCCAGCCGGGACTCTAACTATGGCTACACCATC.

This clonotype was counted between two and nine times. The chain has TRBV29-1 and TRBJ1-1; tentatively, D is TRBD1 (6 bases). The CDR3 runs 13 residues. Germline loops: CDR1 SQVTM, CDR2 ANQGSEA. V dropped 7 bases and J dropped 0 bases, with 12 bases sitting between them. For the CDR3, the DNA is TGCAGCGCTACGGGACAACTGAACACTGAAGCTTTCTTT. This encodes CSATGQLNTEAFF.

The V and J genes are TRBV20-1 and TRBJ2-3, with TRBD2 matching over 13 bases. Germline CDR1 reads DFQATT; CDR2 reads SNEGSKA (reference sequence). CDR3 size: 16 residues. Unmatched junction bases numbered 12, after V lost 6 bases and J lost 6 bases. This CDR3 is CSARPGLAGLSDTQYF. CDR3 sequence (DNA): TGCAGTGCCCGCCCGGGACTAGCGGGATTGAGTGATACGCAGTATTTT.

V gene TRBV6-2 or TRBV6-3 combines with J gene TRBJ2-7; 9 nucleotides agree with TRBD2. CDR1 MNHEY and CDR2 SVGEGT come from the germline V gene. V lost 2 bases, J lost 3 bases, and 11 bases stayed unmatched. The CDR3 sequence is 17 residues long. CDR3 region: CASSYDLGGRALYEQYF. CDR3 nucleotides: TGTGCCAGCAGTTACGATTTGGGCGGGAGGGCCCTCTACGAGCAGTACTTC.

This clonotype came up a few times. The chain uses TRBV30 and TRBJ2-7, with 7 positions matching TRBD2. The CDR3 is made up of 12 amino acids. Germline trimming cut 2 bases from V and 6 bases from J; bases unmatched to any gene: 4. Germline CDR1 GTSNPN, CDR2 SVGIG (reference sequence). CDR3 region: CAWSRTRGEQYF. CDR3 coding DNA: TGTGCCTGGAGTCGGACTAGGGGCGAGCAGTACTTC.

This sequence joins TRBV6-2 or TRBV6-3 and TRBJ2-7; 8 nucleotides align to TRBD1. V shed 6 bases, J shed 2 bases, and the junction held 6 bases outside the gene matches. The CDR3 is 14 residues long. Germline V gene sequence: CDR1 MNHEY, CDR2 SVGEGT. The CDR3 nucleotides read TGTGCCAGCAGCGGACAGGGAGGAACCTACGAGCAGTACTTC. This gives the protein CASSGQGGTYEQYF.

This chain links TRBV29-1 with TRBJ2-2; D is possibly TRBD2 (5 bases). This CDR3 is 13 amino acids long. Germline V gives CDR1 SQVTM, CDR2 ANQGSEA. The ends were cut back, 7 bases at V and 7 bases at J, with 16 bases in the middle. In nucleotides, the CDR3 is TGCAGCGCCGGAGGTGGATCCGACGGGGAGCTGTTTTTT. Translating gives CSAGGGSDGELFF.

The J gene is TRBJ1-5, the V gene TRBV12-3 or TRBV12-4; the D is unclear. Trimming pared 7 bases from V and 0 bases from J, leaving 10 bases between. CDR3 length: 14 residues. CDR3 sequence (DNA): TGTGCCAGCACCCCAGATTATAGCAATCAGCCCCAGCATTTT. This codes for CASTPDYSNQPQHF.

This clonotype was counted a few times. This chain uses TRBV28 with TRBJ1-1; a possible D gene is TRBD1 (5 bases). The CDR3 is 16 residues long. Germline CDR1 MDHEN, CDR2 SYDVKM. V lost 4 bases and J lost 1, with 16 bases in between. This CDR3 reads CASSSLGTTGNTEAFF. Here the CDR3 DNA reads TGTGCCAGCAGTTCCTTGGGGACCACAGGGAACACTGAAGCTTTCTTT.

The genes are TRBV12-3 or TRBV12-4 and TRBJ2-3; no clear D. V was cut by 5 bases and J by 6 bases, with 9 bases left in between. CDR3 size: 12 residues. CDR3 DNA: TGTGCCAGCAGTAATTTCGGGGATACGCAGTATTTT. Translation gives CASSNFGDTQYF.

This clonotype was picked up a small number of times. The CDR3 loop reads CASSYYQGRVHTGELFF. CDR3 DNA: TGTGCCAGCAGTTACTACCAGGGGCGGGTCCACACCGGGGAGCTGTTTTTT. The chain links TRBV6-5 to TRBJ2-2; possible D gene TRBD1, 6 bases. The V end was cut by 1 base, the J end by 3 bases, with 15 bases between. Per germline, CDR1 MNHEY and CDR2 SVGAGI. The CDR3 contains 17 residues.

This clonotype was counted only a few times. This chain connects TRBV5-1 to TRBJ2-1; 9 positions match TRBD2. V lost 0 bases and J lost 10; bases outside the gene matches: 5. Per the germline V gene, CDR1 is SGHRS and CDR2 is YFSETQ. CDR3 length equals 14 residues. CDR3 residues: CASSLGLAGIEQFF. CDR3 in DNA: TGCGCCAGCAGCTTGGGGCTAGCGGGGATCGAGCAGTTCTTC. The variable domain in full, with the rest retrieved from reference TRBV5-1 and TRBJ2-1, is KAGVTQTPRYLIKTRGQQVTLSCSPISGHRSVSWYQQTPGQGLQFLFEYFSETQRNKGNFPGRFSGRQFSNSRSEMNVSTLELGDSALYLCASSLGLAGIEQFFGPGTRLTVL.

A few counts support this clonotype. The final CDR3 position lacks the conserved phenylalanine or tryptophan, pointing to a likely read error. The DNA is left out, because the CDR3 cannot be placed on it with certainty; the CDR3 is given as TCRdb lists it. The chain joins TRBV6-1 to TRBJ2-5; the table's D call of TRBD1 was not tested on the DNA. Germline CDR1 and CDR2: MNHNS and SASEGT. A total of 11 residues make up the CDR3, ends included. The CDR3 sequence: CASSDWTAKLL.

V is TRBV4-2 and J is TRBJ2-7, with D maybe TRBD1 (6 bases). Germline CDR1 is LGHNA and CDR2 is YNFKEQ. Trimming removed 0 bases at V and 2 bases at J, with 11 bases between. The CDR3 loop spans 15 amino acids. The CDR3 nucleotides are TGTGCCAGCAGCCAAGATGGGACACCAACCTACGAGCAGTACTTC. Amino acids: CASSQDGTPTYEQYF.

This clonotype was seen a few times. V is TRBV28 and J is TRBJ2-7; 7 bases align to TRBD2. Trimming cost V 2 bases and J 5 bases; bases outside gene matches: 9. This CDR3 has 15 residues. Germline V lookup: CDR1 MDHEN, CDR2 SYDVKM. The CDR3 DNA reads TGTGCCAGCAGTTTACCCACTGGGAGGGGAAACGAGCAGTACTTC. Translating gives CASSLPTGRGNEQYF.

The sample holds a few counts of this clonotype. This chain links TRBV29-1 with TRBJ1-2; D may be TRBD1 (5 bases). V gave up 2 bases and J gave up 4 bases, with 8 bases separating them. This CDR3 contains 12 residues. Germline CDR1 and CDR2: SQVTM and ANQGSEA. The CDR3 protein is CSVETGTYGYTF. The CDR3 coding sequence is TGCAGCGTTGAAACAGGAACCTATGGCTACACCTTC.

This clonotype was counted ten times or more. The J gene is TRBJ2-3, the V gene TRBV7-2; D is possibly TRBD2 (5 bases). This CDR3 spans 14 amino acids. Looked up from germline, CDR1 is SGHTA and CDR2 is FQGNSA. Trimming left V 6 bases short and J 2 bases short, with 12 bases between. The CDR3 reads CASSYGLTTDTQYF. The DNA for the CDR3 is TGTGCCAGCAGTTACGGACTTACCACAGATACGCAGTATTTT.

This clonotype has more than one count but fewer than ten. V gene TRBV7-2 combines with J gene TRBJ2-1; perhaps TRBD2 as D (5 bases). Germline values: CDR1 SGHTA, CDR2 FQGNSA. V shed 6 bases and J shed 12 bases, with 12 bases lying between them. The CDR3 length is 11 residues. CDR3 in amino acids: CASSPGSGQFF. The CDR3 region has the DNA TGTGCCAGCAGTCCGGGGAGTGGGCAGTTCTTC.

V gene TRBV4-1 combines with J gene TRBJ2-5; 8 bases are a match to TRBD1. Trimming cost V 6 bases and J 3 bases; bases outside gene matches: 9. CDR3 length: 15 amino acids. Germline V gives CDR1 MGHRA, CDR2 YSYEKL. CDR3 DNA: TGCGCCAGCAGTCGACCCACAGGGGGGAAAGAGACCCAGTACTTC. Translated: CASSRPTGGKETQYF.

This clonotype was counted at least ten times. The chain recombines TRBV5-1 with TRBJ2-1; D uncertain. V dropped 2 bases and J dropped 8 bases, with 11 bases sitting between them. The length of the CDR3 is 13 residues. CDR1 is SGHRS and CDR2 is YFSETQ in the germline V gene. CDR3: CASSLTVGDEQFF. CDR3 nucleotides: TGCGCCAGCAGCTTAACCGTTGGGGATGAGCAGTTCTTC.

The gene calls are TRBV10-3 and TRBJ2-7, with TRBD2 matching 8 bases. V shed 4 bases, J shed 4 bases, and the junction held 9 bases outside the gene matches. The CDR3 is made up of 15 amino acids. Germline CDR1 and CDR2: ENHRY and SYGVKD. CDR3 nucleotide sequence: TGTGCCATCAGTGCGTTAGCGGGAAGTATGTACGAGCAGTACTTC. Its protein product is CAISALAGSMYEQYF.

This rearrangement joins TRBV5-5 to TRBJ1-1; D is possibly TRBD1 (6 bases). Germline CDR1 SGHKS, CDR2 YYEKEE (reference sequence). V was pared by 2 bases and J by 3 bases, with 11 bases between. The CDR3 consists of 14 residues. The CDR3 is CASSFRDTYTEAFF. In DNA form, the CDR3 reads TGTGCCAGCAGCTTCCGGGACACATACACTGAAGCTTTCTTT.